A single sample gave rise to the 21 T cell receptor beta chains below, sequenced in a study of synovial regulatory T cells in juvenile arthritis. Sequencing was performed with immunoSEQ multiplex PCR; in TCRdb, only in-frame clones are kept and a portion is missing. The sample totals 9,000 to 10,000 clones. Sequencing used Treg cells from blood. Noted subset: remaining (HLA-DR-negative) circulating blood Treg cells. Every receptor here comes from a donor aged 2-30 years with juvenile idiopathic arthritis.

This sequence joins TRBV5-4 and TRBJ1-2; without DNA, the TCRdb call of TRBD1 cannot be checked. Germline CDR1 SGHNT, CDR2 YYREEE (reference sequence). There are 16 residues in the CDR3. The DNA sequence is not available. CDR3 amino acids: CASSRTTGGAIYGYTF.

The CDR3 is CASSFPSGANVLTF. The rearrangement links TRBV5-1 to TRBJ2-6. This CDR3 comprises 14 residues. The record lacks a DNA sequence. Per germline, CDR1 SGHRS and CDR2 YFSETQ.

The chain has TRBV28 and TRBJ1-1. Germline V gene lookup returns CDR1 MDHEN and CDR2 SYDVKM. The CDR3 runs 13 residues. A DNA sequence was not provided. CDR3 sequence: CASIRSSRTEAFF.

V and J are TRBV6-6 and TRBJ1-1. The CDR3 loop spans 14 amino acids. No DNA was logged. Per the germline V gene, CDR1 is MNHNY and CDR2 is SVGAGI (reference sequence). The CDR3 loop is CASSYPRGNTEAFF.

The chain has TRBV28 and TRBJ2-6; TCRdb's D call of TRBD1 is untestable without DNA. The CDR3 sequence is 21 residues long. No coding sequence is recorded. Germline lookup yields CDR1 MDHEN and CDR2 SYDVKM. CDR3 loop: CASSLFRYRSGRSSGANVLTF.

The CDR3 reads CASSFSPTYEQYF. The V and J genes are TRBV5-1 and TRBJ2-7; TCRdb outputs TRBD2, but without DNA this stays unchecked. From germline, CDR1 is SGHRS and CDR2 YFSETQ. The CDR3 contains 13 residues. No DNA is given.

V is TRBV6-5 and J is TRBJ1-5. The V gene's germline CDR1 is MNHEY and CDR2 SVGAGI. This CDR3 is 14 amino acids long. No DNA appears here. CDR3 region: CASSFHPSAGPQHF.

CDR3 residues: CASSFDSNYGYTF. The V call is TRBV5-1, the J call TRBJ1-2; with no DNA, the TCRdb D assignment of TRBD1 cannot be verified. This CDR3 is built from 13 residues. No DNA has been recorded. Germline V CDR1 and CDR2: SGHRS, YFSETQ.

This chain links TRBV6-5 with TRBJ1-2. The CDR3 sequence is 14 residues long. The coding DNA is unavailable. Germline lookup yields CDR1 MNHEY and CDR2 SVGAGI. The CDR3: CASSTPGRGGGYTF.

The rearrangement joins TRBV18 to TRBJ2-1; TCRdb names TRBD1, which stays unverified in the absence of DNA. This CDR3 is built from 16 residues. This entry has no DNA. Germline CDR1 reads KGHSH; CDR2 reads LQKENI. CDR3 sequence reads: CASSPEMRQTYNEQFF. The whole variable domain, remainder taken from reference TRBV18 and TRBJ2-1, is NAGVMQNPRHLVRRRGQEARLRCSPMKGHSHVYWYRQLPEEGLKFMVYLQKENIIDESGMPKERFSAEFPKEGPSILRIQQVVRGDSAAYFCASSPEMRQTYNEQFFGPGTRLTVL.

The CDR3 loop reads CASSEQGIGYTF. This chain connects TRBV6-5 to TRBJ1-2; TCRdb reports TRBD1, a call that lacks DNA to check it against. There are 12 residues in the CDR3. No DNA appears here. Germline V gives CDR1 MNHEY, CDR2 SVGAGI.

The CDR3 here is CASSLVGQHNQPQHF. The chain carries TRBV11-2 and TRBJ1-5; TCRdb's D gene call, TRBD1, goes unchecked for lack of DNA. This CDR3 is built from 15 residues. The DNA sequence is not available. Germline CDR1 SGHAT, CDR2 FQNNGV.

The chain combines TRBV4-1 with TRBJ1-4. The CDR3 runs 16 residues. The DNA sequence is not available. CDR1 MGHRA and CDR2 YSYEKL come from the germline V gene. CDR3 loop: CASSQEGKQLRGKLFF.

The chain carries TRBV30 and TRBJ1-1. This CDR3 region has 11 residues. No nucleotide data were recorded. The germline gives CDR1 GTSNPN, CDR2 SVGIG (reference sequence). The CDR3 protein is CAWSGSTEAFF.

The chain recombines TRBV6-1 with TRBJ1-1; the D call of TRBD1 rests on TCRdb alone, since no DNA is present to check it. The CDR3 length is 19 residues. A DNA sequence was not provided. Germline lookup yields CDR1 MNHNS and CDR2 SASEGT. CDR3 protein: CASSARPPGQVWRNTEAFF.

The CDR3 protein is CASRVPGTEAKNIQYF. The chain combines TRBV6-4 with TRBJ2-4; TCRdb selects TRBD1, and the lack of DNA leaves this call unchecked. CDR1 MRHNA and CDR2 SNTAGT come from the germline V gene. This CDR3 contains 16 residues. This entry has no DNA.

The chain combines TRBV5-4 with TRBJ2-6; TCRdb outputs TRBD2, but without DNA this stays unchecked. CDR3 length: 17 residues. No DNA is given. Germline CDR1 and CDR2: SGHNT and YYREEE (reference sequence). CDR3 protein: CASSPPSGVRGANVLTF.

The chain combines TRBV2 with TRBJ2-1; the TRBD1 assignment by TCRdb is unverifiable without DNA. This CDR3 contains 14 residues. A DNA sequence was not provided. Germline values: CDR1 SNHLY, CDR2 FYNNEI. The CDR3 loop reads CASRVDRGRTEQFF.

This chain links TRBV5-1 with TRBJ2-7; TCRdb outputs TRBD2, but without DNA this stays unchecked. The CDR3 runs 13 residues. No DNA accompanies this entry. Germline V gene sequence: CDR1 SGHRS, CDR2 YFSETQ. The CDR3 sequence is CASSLLAGYEQYF.

The chain has TRBV4-3 and TRBJ2-3; the D call of TRBD2 rests on TCRdb alone, since no DNA is present to check it. Germline assignment: CDR1 LGHNA and CDR2 YSLEER. The CDR3 is made up of 16 amino acids. No DNA appears here. The CDR3: CASSQDWREPTDTQYF.

The V and J genes are TRBV28 and TRBJ2-6. Germline-derived CDR1 and CDR2 are MDHEN and SYDVKM. The CDR3 is made up of 12 amino acids. DNA for this receptor is not on file. The CDR3 is CASSSGANVLTF. The full variable domain, in which reference TRBV28 and TRBJ2-6 provide the parts outside the CDR3, is DVKVTQSSRYLVKRTGEKVFLECVQDMDHENMFWYRQDPGLGLRLIYFSYDVKMKEKGDIPEGYSVSREKKERFSLILESASTNQTSMYLCASSSGANVLTFGAGSRLTVL.